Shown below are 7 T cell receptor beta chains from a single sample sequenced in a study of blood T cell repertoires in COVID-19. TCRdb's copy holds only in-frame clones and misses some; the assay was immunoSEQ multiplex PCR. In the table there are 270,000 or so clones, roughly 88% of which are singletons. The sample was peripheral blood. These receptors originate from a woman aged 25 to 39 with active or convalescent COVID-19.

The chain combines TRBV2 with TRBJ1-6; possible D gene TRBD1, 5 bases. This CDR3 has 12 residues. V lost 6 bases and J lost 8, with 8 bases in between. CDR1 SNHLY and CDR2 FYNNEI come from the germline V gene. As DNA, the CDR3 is TGTGCCAGCAGCAGGGAGGATTCACCCCTCCACTTT. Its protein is CASSREDSPLHF.

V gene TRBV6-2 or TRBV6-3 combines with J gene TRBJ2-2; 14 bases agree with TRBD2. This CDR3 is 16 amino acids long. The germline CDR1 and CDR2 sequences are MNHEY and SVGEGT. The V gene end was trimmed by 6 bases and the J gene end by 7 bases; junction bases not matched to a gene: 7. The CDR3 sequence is CASSTGLAGANGELFF. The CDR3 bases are TGTGCCAGCAGCACGGGACTAGCGGGGGCGAACGGGGAGCTGTTTTTT.

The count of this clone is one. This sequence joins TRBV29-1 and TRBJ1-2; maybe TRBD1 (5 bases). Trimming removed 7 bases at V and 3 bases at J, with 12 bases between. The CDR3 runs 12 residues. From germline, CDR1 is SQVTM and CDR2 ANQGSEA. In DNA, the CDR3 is TGCAGCGCCCCCACGGGGGACTATGGCTACACCTTC. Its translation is CSAPTGDYGYTF.

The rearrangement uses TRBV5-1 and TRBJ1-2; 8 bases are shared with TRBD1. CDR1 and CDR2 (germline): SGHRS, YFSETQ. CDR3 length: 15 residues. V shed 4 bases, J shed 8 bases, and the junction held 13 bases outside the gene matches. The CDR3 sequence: CASSKLDRGVDGYTF. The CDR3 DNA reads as TGCGCCAGCAGCAAATTAGACAGGGGAGTAGACGGCTACACCTTC.

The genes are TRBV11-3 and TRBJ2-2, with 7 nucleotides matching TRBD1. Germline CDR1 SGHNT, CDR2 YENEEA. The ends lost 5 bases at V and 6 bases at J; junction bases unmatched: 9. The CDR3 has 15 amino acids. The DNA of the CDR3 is TGTGCCAGCAGCCGACAGGGCGATGAGGCCGGGGAGCTGTTTTTT. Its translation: CASSRQGDEAGELFF.

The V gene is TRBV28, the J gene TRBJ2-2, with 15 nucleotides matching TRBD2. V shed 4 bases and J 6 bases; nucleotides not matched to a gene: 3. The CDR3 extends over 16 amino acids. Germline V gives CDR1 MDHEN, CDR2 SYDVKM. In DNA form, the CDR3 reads TGTGCCAGCAGTTACGGACTAGCGGGGGGGTCCGGGGAGCTGTTTTTT. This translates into CASSYGLAGGSGELFF.

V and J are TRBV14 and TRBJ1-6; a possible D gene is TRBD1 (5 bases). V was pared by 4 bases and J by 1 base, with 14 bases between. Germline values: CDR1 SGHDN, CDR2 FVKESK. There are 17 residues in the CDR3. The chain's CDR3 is CASSPPRGSSYNSPLHF. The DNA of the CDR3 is TGTGCCAGCAGCCCCCCGCGGGGGAGTTCCTATAATTCACCCCTCCACTTT.